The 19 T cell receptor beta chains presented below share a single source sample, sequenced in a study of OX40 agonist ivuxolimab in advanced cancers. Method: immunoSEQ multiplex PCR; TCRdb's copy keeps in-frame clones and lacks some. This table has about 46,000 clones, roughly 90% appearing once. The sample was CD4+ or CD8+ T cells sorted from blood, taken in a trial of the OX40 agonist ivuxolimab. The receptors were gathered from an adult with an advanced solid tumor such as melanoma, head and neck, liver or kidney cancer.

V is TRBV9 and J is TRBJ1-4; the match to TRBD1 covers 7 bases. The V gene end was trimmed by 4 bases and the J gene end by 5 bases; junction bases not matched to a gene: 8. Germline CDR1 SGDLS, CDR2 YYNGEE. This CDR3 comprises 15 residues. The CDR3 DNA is TGTGCCAGCAGCCCATGGACAGGAAGCAATGAAAAACTGTTTTTT. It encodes CASSPWTGSNEKLFF.

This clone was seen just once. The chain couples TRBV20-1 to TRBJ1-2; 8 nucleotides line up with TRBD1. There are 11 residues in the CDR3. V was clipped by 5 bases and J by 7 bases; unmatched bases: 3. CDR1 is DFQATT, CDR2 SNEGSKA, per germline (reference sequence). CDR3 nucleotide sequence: TGCAGTGCTGGACAGGGTTCTGGCTACACCTTC. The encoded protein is CSAGQGSGYTF.

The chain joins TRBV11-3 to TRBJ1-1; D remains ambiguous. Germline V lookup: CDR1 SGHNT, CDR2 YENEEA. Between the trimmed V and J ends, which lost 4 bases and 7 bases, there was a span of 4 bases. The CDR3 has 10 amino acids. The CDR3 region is CASSWYEAFF. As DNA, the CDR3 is TGTGCCAGCAGCTGGTATGAAGCTTTCTTT.

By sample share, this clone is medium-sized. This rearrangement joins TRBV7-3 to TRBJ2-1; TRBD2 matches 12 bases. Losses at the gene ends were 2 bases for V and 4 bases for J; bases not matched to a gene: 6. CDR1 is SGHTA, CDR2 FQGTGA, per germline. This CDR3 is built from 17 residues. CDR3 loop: CASSLSPSGRGYNEQFF. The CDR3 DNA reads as TGTGCCAGCAGCTTATCGCCTAGCGGGAGGGGTTACAATGAGCAGTTCTTC.

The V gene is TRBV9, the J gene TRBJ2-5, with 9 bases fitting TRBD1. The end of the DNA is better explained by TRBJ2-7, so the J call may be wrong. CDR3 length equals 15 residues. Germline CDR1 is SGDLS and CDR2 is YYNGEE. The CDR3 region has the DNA TGTGCCAGCAGCGTAGGAGGGACAGGGACCTACGAGCAGTACTTC. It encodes CASSVGGTGTYEQYF.

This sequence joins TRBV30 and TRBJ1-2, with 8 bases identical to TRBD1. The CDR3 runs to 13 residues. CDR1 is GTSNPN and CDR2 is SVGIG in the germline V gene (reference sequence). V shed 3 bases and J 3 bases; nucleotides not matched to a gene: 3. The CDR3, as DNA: TGTGCCTGGAGCCAGACAGGGGACTATGGCTACACCTTC. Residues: CAWSQTGDYGYTF.

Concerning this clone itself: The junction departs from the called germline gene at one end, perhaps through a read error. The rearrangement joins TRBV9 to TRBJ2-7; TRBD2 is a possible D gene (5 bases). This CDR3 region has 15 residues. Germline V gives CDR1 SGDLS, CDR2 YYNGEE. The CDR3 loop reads CANSVEASHFDEQYF. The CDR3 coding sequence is TGTGCCAACAGCGTAGAGGCTAGCCATTTCGACGAGCAGTACTTC.

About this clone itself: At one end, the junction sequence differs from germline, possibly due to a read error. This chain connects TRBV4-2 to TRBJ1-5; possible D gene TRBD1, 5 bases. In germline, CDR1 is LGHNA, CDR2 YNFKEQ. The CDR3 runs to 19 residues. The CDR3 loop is CASSEDGSDRGRSNQPQHF. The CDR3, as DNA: TGTGCCAGCAGCGAAGATGGGTCAGATAGGGGACGTAGCAATCAGCCCCAGCATTTT.

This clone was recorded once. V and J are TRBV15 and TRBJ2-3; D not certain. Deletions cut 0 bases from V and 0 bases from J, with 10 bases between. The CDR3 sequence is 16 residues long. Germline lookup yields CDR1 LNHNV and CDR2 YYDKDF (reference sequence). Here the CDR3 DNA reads TGTGCCACCAGCAGAGAAGGAGAGGCTAGCACAGATACGCAGTATTTT. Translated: CATSREGEASTDTQYF.

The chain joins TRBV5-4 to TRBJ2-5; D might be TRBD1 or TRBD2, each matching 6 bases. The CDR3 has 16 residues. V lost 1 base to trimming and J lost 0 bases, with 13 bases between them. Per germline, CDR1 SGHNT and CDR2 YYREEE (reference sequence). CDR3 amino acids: CASSLTGGVDQETQYF. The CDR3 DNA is TGTGCCAGCAGCTTGACCGGGGGCGTGGACCAAGAGACCCAGTACTTC.

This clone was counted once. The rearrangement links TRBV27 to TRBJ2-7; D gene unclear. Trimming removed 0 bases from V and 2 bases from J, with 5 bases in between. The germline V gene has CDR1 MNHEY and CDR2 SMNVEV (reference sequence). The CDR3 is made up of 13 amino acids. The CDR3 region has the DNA TGTGCCAGCAGTTTATCCGGCCCCTACGAGCAGTACTTC. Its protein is CASSLSGPYEQYF.

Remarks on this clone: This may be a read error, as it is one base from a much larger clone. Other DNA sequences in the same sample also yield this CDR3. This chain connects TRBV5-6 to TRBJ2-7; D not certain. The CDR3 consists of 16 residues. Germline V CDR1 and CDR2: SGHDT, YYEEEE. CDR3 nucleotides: TGTGCCAGCAGCTTGGCCTCCGGCAGACTCAACTACGAACAGTACTTC. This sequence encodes CASSLASGRLNYEQYF.

The CDR3: CSVGSDRGPTDTQYF. The CDR3 coding sequence is TGCAGCGTTGGGTCGGACAGGGGCCCCACAGATACGCAGTATTTT. J is TRBJ2-3 and V is TRBV29-1, with TRBD1 identical over 9 bases. V lost 4 bases and J lost 2; bases outside the gene matches: 7. The CDR3 has 15 amino acids. From germline, CDR1 is SQVTM and CDR2 ANQGSEA.

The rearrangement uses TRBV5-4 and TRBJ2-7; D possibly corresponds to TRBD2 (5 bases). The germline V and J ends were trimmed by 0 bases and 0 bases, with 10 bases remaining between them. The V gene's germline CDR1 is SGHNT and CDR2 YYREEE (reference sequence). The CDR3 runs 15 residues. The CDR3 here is CASSLEGGRSYEQYF. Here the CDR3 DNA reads TGTGCCAGCAGCTTGGAAGGAGGACGCTCCTACGAGCAGTACTTC.

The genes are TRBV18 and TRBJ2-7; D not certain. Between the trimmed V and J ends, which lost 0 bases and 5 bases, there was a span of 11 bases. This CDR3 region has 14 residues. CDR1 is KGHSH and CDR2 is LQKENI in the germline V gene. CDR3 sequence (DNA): TGTGCCAGCTCACCACCGTTAGGGTACCACGAGCAGTACTTC. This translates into CASSPPLGYHEQYF.

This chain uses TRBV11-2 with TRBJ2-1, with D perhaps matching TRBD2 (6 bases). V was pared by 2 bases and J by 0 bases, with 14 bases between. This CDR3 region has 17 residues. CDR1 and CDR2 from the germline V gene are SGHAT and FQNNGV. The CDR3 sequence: CASSLKSGWGSYNEQFF. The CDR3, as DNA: TGTGCCAGCAGCTTAAAGAGCGGGTGGGGCTCCTACAATGAGCAGTTCTTC. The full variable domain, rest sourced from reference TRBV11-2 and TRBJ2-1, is EAGVAQSPRYKIIEKRQSVAFWCNPISGHATLYWYQQILGQGPKLLIQFQNNGVVDDSQLPKDRFSAERLKGVDSTLKIQPAKLEDSAVYLCASSLKSGWGSYNEQFFGPGTRLTVL.

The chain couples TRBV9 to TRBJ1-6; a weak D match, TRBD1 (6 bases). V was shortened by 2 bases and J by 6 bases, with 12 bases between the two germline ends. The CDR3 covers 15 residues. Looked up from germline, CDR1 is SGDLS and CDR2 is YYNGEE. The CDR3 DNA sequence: TGTGCCAGCAGCGTCCGACAGGATAGTAATTCACCCCTCCACTTT. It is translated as CASSVRQDSNSPLHF.

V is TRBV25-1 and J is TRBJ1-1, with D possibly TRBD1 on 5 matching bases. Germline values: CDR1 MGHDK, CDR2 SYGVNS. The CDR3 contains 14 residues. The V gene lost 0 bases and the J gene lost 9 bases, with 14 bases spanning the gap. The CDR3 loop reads CASSEYGTGWKAFF. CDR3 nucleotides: TGTGCCAGCAGTGAATATGGGACTGGGTGGAAAGCTTTCTTT.

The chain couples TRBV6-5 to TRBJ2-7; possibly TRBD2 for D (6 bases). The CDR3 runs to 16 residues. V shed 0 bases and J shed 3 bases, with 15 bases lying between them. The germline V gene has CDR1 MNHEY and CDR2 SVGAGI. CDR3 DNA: TGTGCCAGCAGTTACTCGGGGCAGTCTAGCGTCTACGAGCAGTACTTC. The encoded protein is CASSYSGQSSVYEQYF.